This entry concerns a single T cell receptor (beta chain). This sample is part of a study of blood T cell repertoires in COVID-19. Overall study: From the United States, Italy and Spain came samples of acute and convalescent COVID-19.

TCRdb's table, derived via immunoSEQ multiplex PCR, lists solely in-frame clones and lacks some. The table includes approximately 280,000 clones, around 89% detected once. Germline V CDR1 and CDR2: LNHDA, SQIVND (reference sequence). CDR3 length: 15 amino acids. The ends lost 7 bases at V and 3 bases at J; junction bases unmatched: 12. The source of this sequence is a woman aged 60-70 years with acute or convalescent COVID-19. J is TRBJ2-7 and V is TRBV19, with 7 positions matching TRBD1. Sequencing was carried out using peripheral blood. The CDR3 DNA follows: TGTGCCAGTACCTTATCCGGACAGGATCGCTACGAGCAGTACTTC. It encodes CASTLSGQDRYEQYF.